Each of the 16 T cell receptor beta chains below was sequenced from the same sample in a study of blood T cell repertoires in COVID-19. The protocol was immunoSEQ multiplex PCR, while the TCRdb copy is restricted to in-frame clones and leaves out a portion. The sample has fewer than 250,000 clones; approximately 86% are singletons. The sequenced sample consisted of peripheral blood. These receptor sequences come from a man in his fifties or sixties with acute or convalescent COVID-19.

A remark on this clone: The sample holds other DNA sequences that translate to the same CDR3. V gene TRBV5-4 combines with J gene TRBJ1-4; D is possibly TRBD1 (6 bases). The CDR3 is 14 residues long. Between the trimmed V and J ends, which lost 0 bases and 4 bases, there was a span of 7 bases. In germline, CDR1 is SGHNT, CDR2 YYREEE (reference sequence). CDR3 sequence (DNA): TGTGCCAGCAGCTTGGGAGGGGGTAATGAAAAACTGTTTTTT. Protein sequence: CASSLGGGNEKLFF.

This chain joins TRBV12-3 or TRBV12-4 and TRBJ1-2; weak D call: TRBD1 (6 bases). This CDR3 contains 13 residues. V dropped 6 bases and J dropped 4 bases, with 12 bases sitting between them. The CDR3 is CASSTRGGYGYTF. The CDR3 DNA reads TGTGCCAGCAGCACCAGGGGCGGCTATGGCTACACCTTC.

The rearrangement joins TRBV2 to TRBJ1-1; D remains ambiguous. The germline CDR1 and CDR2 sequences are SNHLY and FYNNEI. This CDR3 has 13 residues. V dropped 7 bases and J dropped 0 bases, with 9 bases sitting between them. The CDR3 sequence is CASIRRVNTEAFF. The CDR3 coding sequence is TGTGCCAGCATCCGGAGGGTGAACACTGAAGCTTTCTTT.

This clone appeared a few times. The CDR3 is CASSVGQGKVGYTF. As DNA, the CDR3 is TGTGCCAGCAGCGTAGGGCAGGGAAAGGTCGGCTACACCTTC. The chain has TRBV9 and TRBJ1-2, with D maybe TRBD1 (5 bases). Germline CDR1 reads SGDLS; CDR2 reads YYNGEE. The length of the CDR3 is 14 residues. V lost 0 bases and J lost 8, with 14 bases in between.

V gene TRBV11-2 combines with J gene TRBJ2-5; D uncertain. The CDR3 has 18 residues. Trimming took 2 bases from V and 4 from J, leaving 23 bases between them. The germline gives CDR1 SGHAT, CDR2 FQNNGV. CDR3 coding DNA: TGTGCCAGCAGCTTATCCTCCGGCGCGAACAGAAACCCAGAGACCCAGTACTTC. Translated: CASSLSSGANRNPETQYF. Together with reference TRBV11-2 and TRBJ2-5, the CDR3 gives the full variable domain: EAGVAQSPRYKIIEKRQSVAFWCNPISGHATLYWYQQILGQGPKLLIQFQNNGVVDDSQLPKDRFSAERLKGVDSTLKIQPAKLEDSAVYLCASSLSSGANRNPETQYFGPGTRLLVL.

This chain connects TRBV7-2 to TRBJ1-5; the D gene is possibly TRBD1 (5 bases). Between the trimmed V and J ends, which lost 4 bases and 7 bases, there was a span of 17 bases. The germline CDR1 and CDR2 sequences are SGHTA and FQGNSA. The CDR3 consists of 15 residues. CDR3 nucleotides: TGTGCCAGCAGCTCGCAAGCAGGGATAAACCAGCCCCAGCATTTT. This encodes CASSSQAGINQPQHF. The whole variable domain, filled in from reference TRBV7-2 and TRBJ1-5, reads GAGVSQSPSNKVTEKGKDVELRCDPISGHTALYWYRQSLGQGLEFLIYFQGNSAPDKSGLPSDRFSAERTGGSVSTLTIQRTQQEDSAVYLCASSSQAGINQPQHFGDGTRLSIL.

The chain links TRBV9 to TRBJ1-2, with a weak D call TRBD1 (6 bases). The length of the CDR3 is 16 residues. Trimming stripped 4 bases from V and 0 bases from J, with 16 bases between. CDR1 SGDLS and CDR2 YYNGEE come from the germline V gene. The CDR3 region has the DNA TGTGCCAGCAGCCCACTCGGGGGGCGGACTAACTATGGCTACACCTTC. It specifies CASSPLGGRTNYGYTF.

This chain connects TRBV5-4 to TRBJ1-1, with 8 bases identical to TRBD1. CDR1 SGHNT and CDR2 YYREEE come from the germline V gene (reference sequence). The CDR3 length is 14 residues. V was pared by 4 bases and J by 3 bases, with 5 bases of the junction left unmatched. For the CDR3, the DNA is TGTGCCAGCAGCGAGACAGGGGTTGACACTGAAGCTTTCTTT. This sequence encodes CASSETGVDTEAFF.

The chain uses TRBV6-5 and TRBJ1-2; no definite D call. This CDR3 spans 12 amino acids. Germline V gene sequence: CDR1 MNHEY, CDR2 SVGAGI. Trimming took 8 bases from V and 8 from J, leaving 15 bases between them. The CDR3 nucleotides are TGTGCCAGCCGCAAGACTTCTGGAGGCTACACCTTC. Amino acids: CASRKTSGGYTF.

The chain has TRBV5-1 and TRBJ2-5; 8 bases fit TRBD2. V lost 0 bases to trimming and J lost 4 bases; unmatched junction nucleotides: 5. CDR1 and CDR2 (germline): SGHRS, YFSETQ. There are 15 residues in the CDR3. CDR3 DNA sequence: TGCGCCAGCAGCTTGGACGGACTAGCAGCAGAGACCCAGTACTTC. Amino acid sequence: CASSLDGLAAETQYF.

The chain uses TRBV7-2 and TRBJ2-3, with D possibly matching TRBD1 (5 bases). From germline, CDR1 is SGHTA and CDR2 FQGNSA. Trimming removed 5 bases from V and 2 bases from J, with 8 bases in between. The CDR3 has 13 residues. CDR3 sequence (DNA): TGTGCCAGCAGCCAAGGGGTCACAGATACGCAGTATTTT. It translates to CASSQGVTDTQYF.

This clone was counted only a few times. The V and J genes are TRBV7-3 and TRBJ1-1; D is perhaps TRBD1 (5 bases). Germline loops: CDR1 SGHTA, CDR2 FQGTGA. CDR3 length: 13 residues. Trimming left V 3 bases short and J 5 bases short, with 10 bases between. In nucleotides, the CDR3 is TGTGCCAGCAGCTTCCAGGGTATGACTGAAGCTTTCTTT. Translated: CASSFQGMTEAFF. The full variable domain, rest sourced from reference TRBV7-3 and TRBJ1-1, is GAGVSQTPSNKVTEKGKYVELRCDPISGHTALYWYRQSLGQGPEFLIYFQGTGAADDSGLPNDRFFAVRPEGSVSTLKIQRTERGDSAVYLCASSFQGMTEAFFGQGTRLTVV.

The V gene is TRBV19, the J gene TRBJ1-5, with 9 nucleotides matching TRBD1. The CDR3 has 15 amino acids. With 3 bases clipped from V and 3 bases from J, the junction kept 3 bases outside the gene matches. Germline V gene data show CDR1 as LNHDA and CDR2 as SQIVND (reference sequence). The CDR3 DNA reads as TGTGCCAGTAGTATCGGGACAGGGAACAATCAGCCCCAGCATTTT. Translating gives CASSIGTGNNQPQHF.

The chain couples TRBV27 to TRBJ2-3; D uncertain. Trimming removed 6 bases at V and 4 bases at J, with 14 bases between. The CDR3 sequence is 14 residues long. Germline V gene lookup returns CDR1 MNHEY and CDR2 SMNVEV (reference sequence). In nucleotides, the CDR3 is TGTGCCAGCAGCCCCTTCCTAGGCGCAGATACGCAGTATTTT. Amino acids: CASSPFLGADTQYF.

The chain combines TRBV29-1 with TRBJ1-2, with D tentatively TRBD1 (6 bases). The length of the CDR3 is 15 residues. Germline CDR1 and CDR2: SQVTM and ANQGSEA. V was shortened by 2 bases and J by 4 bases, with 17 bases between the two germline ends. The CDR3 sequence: CSVEFSGELGYGYTF. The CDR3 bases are TGCAGCGTTGAATTTTCAGGGGAGCTTGGCTATGGCTACACCTTC.

The CDR3 sequence is CASSHAGTQYYSGANVLTF. The DNA for the CDR3 is TGTGCCAGCAGCCACGCCGGGACACAGTACTACTCTGGGGCCAACGTCCTGACTTTC. The chain uses TRBV3-1 (or the pseudogene TRBV3-2) and TRBJ2-6, with a weak D call TRBD1 (6 bases). Trimming stripped 3 bases from V and 0 bases from J, with 18 bases between. The CDR3 loop spans 19 amino acids. In germline, CDR1 is LGHDT, CDR2 YNNKEL (reference sequence).